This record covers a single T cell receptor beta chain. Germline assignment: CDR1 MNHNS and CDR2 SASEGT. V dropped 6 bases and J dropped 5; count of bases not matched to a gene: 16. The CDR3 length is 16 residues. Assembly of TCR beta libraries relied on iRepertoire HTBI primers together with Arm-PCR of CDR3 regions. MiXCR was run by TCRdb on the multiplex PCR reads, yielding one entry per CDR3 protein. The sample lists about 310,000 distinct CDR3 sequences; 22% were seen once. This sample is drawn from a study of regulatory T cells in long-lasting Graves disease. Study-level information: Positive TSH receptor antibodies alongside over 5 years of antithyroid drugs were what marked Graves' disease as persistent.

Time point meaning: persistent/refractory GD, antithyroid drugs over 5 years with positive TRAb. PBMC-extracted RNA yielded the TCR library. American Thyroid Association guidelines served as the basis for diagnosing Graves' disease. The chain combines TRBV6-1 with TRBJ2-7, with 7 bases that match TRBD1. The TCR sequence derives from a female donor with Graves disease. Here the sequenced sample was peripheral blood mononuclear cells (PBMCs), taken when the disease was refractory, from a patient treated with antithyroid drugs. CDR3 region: CASRRELQGIPNEQYF. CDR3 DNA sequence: TGTGCCAGCAGAAGAGAATTACAGGGGATCCCCAACGAGCAGTACTTC.